The 9 T cell receptor beta chains below come from one sample, sequenced in a study of beta chain features in type 1 diabetes. General observations from the study: When Type 1 diabetes patients were examined, their TCRB CDR3s proved moderately but significantly shorter in all four CD4+ subsets.

cDNA synthesis used the whole RNA isolate, giving expressed TCRB sequences. Generated by immunoSEQ multiplex PCR, the TCRdb table keeps only in-frame clones and is missing some. The sample carries roughly 700,000 clones, 13% recorded once. These receptors' antigens are unknown. The specimen was naive CD4+ T cells from blood. These receptor sequences come from a man in his late teens or twenties with type 1 diabetes.

The genes are TRBV2 and TRBJ1-2; D is unresolved. V was cut by 4 bases and J by 4 bases, with 4 bases left in between. From germline, CDR1 is SNHLY and CDR2 FYNNEI. The CDR3 runs 11 residues. The CDR3 DNA is TGTGCCAGCAGTGGATCCTATGGCTACACCTTC. Its protein is CASSGSYGYTF.

This clone was seen a handful of times. This same CDR3 is encoded by further DNA sequences in the sample. CDR3 sequence (DNA): TGCAGTGCTAGAGTCTACGAGCAGTACTTC. This codes for CSARVYEQYF. The chain recombines TRBV20-1 with TRBJ2-7; the D is unclear. This CDR3 has 10 amino acids. Trimming took off 1 base at V and 3 bases at J, with 1 base between the two ends. In germline, CDR1 is DFQATT, CDR2 SNEGSKA (reference sequence).

The chain uses TRBV30 and TRBJ1-1; 7 bases match TRBD1. In germline, CDR1 is GTSNPN, CDR2 SVGIG (reference sequence). The CDR3 sequence is 15 residues long. Trimming at V came to 1 base and at J to 1 base, leaving 6 bases not matched to a gene. This CDR3 is CAWSEPRQGNTEAFF. The DNA for the CDR3 is TGTGCCTGGAGTGAGCCCAGACAGGGGAACACTGAAGCTTTCTTT.

The V call is TRBV7-9, the J call TRBJ2-3; TRBD2 aligns across 10 bases. Germline trimming cut 3 bases from V and 2 bases from J; bases unmatched to any gene: 5. The germline V gene has CDR1 SEHNR and CDR2 FQNEAQ (reference sequence). The CDR3 is 16 amino acids. The CDR3 sequence is CASSFQAGGNTDTQYF. DNA for the CDR3: TGTGCCAGCAGCTTCCAAGCGGGGGGGAACACAGATACGCAGTATTTT.

This clone was observed a few times. The chain carries TRBV9 and TRBJ2-5; D unclear. The CDR3 spans 14 residues. The V end was cut by 0 bases, the J end by 0 bases, with 6 bases between. From germline, CDR1 is SGDLS and CDR2 YYNGEE. Written as DNA, the CDR3 is TGTGCCAGCAGCGTAGCAGCGTACCAAGAGACCCAGTACTTC. It encodes CASSVAAYQETQYF.

V is TRBV9 and J is TRBJ1-4, with a weak D call TRBD1 (5 bases). V was pared by 0 bases and J by 7 bases, with 13 bases between. The CDR3 covers 15 residues. Germline V gene lookup returns CDR1 SGDLS and CDR2 YYNGEE. Written as DNA, the CDR3 is TGTGCCAGCAGCGTAGATAGGGGCTTCGGTGAAAAACTGTTTTTT. It yields the protein CASSVDRGFGEKLFF.

This clone showed up just a few times. The chain has TRBV9 and TRBJ1-6; D is possibly TRBD1 (6 bases). Deletions cut 5 bases from V and 2 bases from J, with 17 bases between. Germline V gives CDR1 SGDLS, CDR2 YYNGEE. This CDR3 contains 17 residues. The CDR3 DNA reads TGTGCCAGCAGGAGGAAAGAAGGGGGAACCTATAATTCACCCCTCCACTTT. This translates into CASRRKEGGTYNSPLHF.

The gene calls are TRBV5-1 and TRBJ2-3; no reliable D call. Between the trimmed V and J ends, which lost 0 bases and 2 bases, there was a span of 4 bases. The CDR3 loop spans 13 amino acids. Germline V gives CDR1 SGHRS, CDR2 YFSETQ. The CDR3 DNA reads as TGCGCCAGCAGCTTGGGGTACACAGATACGCAGTATTTT. Translating it yields CASSLGYTDTQYF.

Ten or more counts support this clone. J is TRBJ2-7 and V is TRBV15; D is ambiguous. The V end lost 0 bases, the J end lost 5 bases, and 8 bases lay between the germline ends. The CDR3 has 13 amino acids. CDR1 and CDR2 (germline): LNHNV, YYDKDF (reference sequence). The CDR3 reads CATSRDLSDEQYF. The CDR3 DNA reads as TGTGCCACCAGCAGAGATTTGTCAGACGAGCAGTACTTC.